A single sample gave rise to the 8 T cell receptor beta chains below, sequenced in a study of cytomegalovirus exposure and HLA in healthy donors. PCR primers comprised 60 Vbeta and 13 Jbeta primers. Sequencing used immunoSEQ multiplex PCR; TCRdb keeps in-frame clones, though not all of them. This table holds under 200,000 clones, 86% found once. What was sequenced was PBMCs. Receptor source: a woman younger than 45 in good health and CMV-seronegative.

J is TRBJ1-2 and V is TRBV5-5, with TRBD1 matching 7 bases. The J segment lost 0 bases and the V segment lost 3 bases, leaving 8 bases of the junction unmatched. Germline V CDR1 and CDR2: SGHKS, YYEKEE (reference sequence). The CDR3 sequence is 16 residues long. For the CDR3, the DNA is TGTGCCAGCAGCTCCAGGACAGGATCAGCTAACTATGGCTACACCTTC. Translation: CASSSRTGSANYGYTF.

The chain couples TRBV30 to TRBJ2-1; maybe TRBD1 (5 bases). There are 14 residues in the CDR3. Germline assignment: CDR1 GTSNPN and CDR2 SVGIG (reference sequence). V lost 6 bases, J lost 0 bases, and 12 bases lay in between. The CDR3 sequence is CACTDSSSYNEQFF. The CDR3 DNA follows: TGTGCCTGCACTGACAGTAGCTCCTACAATGAGCAGTTCTTC.

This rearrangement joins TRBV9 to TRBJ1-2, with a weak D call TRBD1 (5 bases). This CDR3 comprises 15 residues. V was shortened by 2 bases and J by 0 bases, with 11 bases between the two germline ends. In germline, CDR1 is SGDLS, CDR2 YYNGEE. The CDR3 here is CASSVTVGPNYGYTF. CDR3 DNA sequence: TGTGCCAGCAGCGTCACAGTGGGGCCTAACTATGGCTACACCTTC.

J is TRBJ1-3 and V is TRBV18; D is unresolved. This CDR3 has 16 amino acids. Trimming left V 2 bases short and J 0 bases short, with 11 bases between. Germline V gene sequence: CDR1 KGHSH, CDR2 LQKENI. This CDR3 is CASSPWGGRSGNTIYF. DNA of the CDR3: TGTGCCAGCTCACCATGGGGAGGTCGCTCTGGAAACACCATATATTTT.

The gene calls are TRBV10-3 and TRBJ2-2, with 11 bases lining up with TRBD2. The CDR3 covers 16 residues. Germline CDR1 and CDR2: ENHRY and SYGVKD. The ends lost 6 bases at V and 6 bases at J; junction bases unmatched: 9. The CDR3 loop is CAISGRSSGGPGELFF. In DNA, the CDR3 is TGTGCCATCAGCGGAAGGTCTAGCGGGGGGCCCGGGGAGCTGTTTTTT.

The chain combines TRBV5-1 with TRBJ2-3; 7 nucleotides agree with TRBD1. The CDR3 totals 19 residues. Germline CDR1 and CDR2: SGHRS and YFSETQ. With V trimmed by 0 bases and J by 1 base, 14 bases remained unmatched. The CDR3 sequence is CASSLAPTASGTGTDTQYF. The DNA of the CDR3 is TGCGCCAGCAGCTTGGCACCCACGGCTTCCGGGACAGGCACAGATACGCAGTATTTT.

CDR3 loop: CASSRSTGNEQYF. Here the CDR3 DNA reads TGTGCCAGCAGTCGTAGTACAGGGAACGAGCAGTACTTC. This rearrangement joins TRBV2 to TRBJ2-7; D perhaps matches TRBD1 (6 bases). Trimming shortened V by 5 bases and J by 5 bases, and 13 bases separated the two germline ends. The CDR3 is 13 amino acids. The germline gives CDR1 SNHLY, CDR2 FYNNEI. The complete variable domain, with remaining parts taken from reference TRBV2 and TRBJ2-7, reads EPEVTQTPSHQVTQMGQEVILRCVPISNHLYFYWYRQILGQKVEFLVSFYNNEISEKSEIFDDQFSVERPDGSNFTLKIRSTKLEDSAMYFCASSRSTGNEQYFGPGTRLTVT.

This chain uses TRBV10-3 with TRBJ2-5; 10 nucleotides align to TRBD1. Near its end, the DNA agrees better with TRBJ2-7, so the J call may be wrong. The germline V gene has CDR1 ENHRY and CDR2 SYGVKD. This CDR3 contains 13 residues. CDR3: CATGQGSSYEQYF. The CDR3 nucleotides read TGTGCCACGGGACAGGGGTCTTCCTACGAGCAGTACTTC.